These 31 T cell receptor beta chains came from one sample sequenced in a study of graft-versus-host responses after intestinal transplantation. Assay: immunoSEQ multiplex PCR; the TCRdb copy retains only in-frame clones and omits some. This table holds more than 95,000 clones, roughly 93% found once. No cognate antigen is known for these TCRs. The specimen comprised unstimulated CD8+ T cells sorted from spleen or lymph node cells, sampled before intestinal transplant. These TCRs come from a human donor who received an intestinal transplant.

The rearrangement links TRBV19 to TRBJ2-1; TRBD1 matches at 7 bases. Per germline, CDR1 LNHDA and CDR2 SQIVND (reference sequence). The CDR3 is 14 residues long. V trimming: 6 bases; J trimming: 13 bases; junction bases outside the gene matches: 15. The CDR3 nucleotides read TGTGCCAGTAGCAACTCTATCCGGGACAGAAAACAGTTCTTC. It encodes CASSNSIRDRKQFF.

The J gene is TRBJ2-4, the V gene TRBV5-6; D tentatively reads TRBD1 or TRBD2 (5 bases each). CDR1 is SGHDT and CDR2 is YYEEEE in the germline V gene. The CDR3 covers 11 residues. Trimming pared 3 bases from V and 13 bases from J, leaving 11 bases between. CDR3 sequence reads: CASSSGPDQYF. The CDR3 nucleotides read TGTGCCAGCAGCTCGGGACCCGACCAGTACTTC.

The rearrangement links TRBV4-1 to TRBJ2-7; the match to TRBD1 covers 8 bases. The CDR3 runs 15 residues. CDR1 is MGHRA, CDR2 YSYEKL, per germline. V was clipped by 0 bases and J by 7 bases; unmatched bases: 8. CDR3 in amino acids: CASSQDHGQGREQYF. The CDR3 DNA is TGCGCCAGCAGCCAAGACCACGGACAGGGACGGGAGCAGTACTTC.

The CDR3 DNA reads TGCAGTGCTAGCGGGTTTACCTTC. Translated, it gives CSASGFTF. J is TRBJ1-2 and V is TRBV20-1; the D is unclear. The V end was cut by 3 bases, the J end by 14 bases, with 7 bases between. The CDR3 contains 8 residues. From germline, CDR1 is DFQATT and CDR2 SNEGSKA (reference sequence).

DNA for the CDR3: TGTGCCATCAGTGACGACAGTTTAAGCACCGGGGAGCTGTTTTTT. Amino acids: CAISDDSLSTGELFF. This sequence joins TRBV10-3 and TRBJ2-2, with a possible D match to TRBD1 (5 bases). V was cut by 3 bases and J by 4 bases, with 12 bases left in between. CDR3 length: 15 amino acids. Germline CDR1 ENHRY, CDR2 SYGVKD.

V and J are TRBV2 and TRBJ2-3; 8 positions agree with TRBD2. V shed 2 bases and J 0 bases; nucleotides not matched to a gene: 7. Germline assignment: CDR1 SNHLY and CDR2 FYNNEI. This CDR3 has 17 residues. The CDR3: CASSEPLSGVSTDTQYF. The CDR3 DNA reads TGTGCCAGCAGTGAACCCCTTAGCGGGGTTAGCACAGATACGCAGTATTTT.

This rearrangement joins TRBV6-1 to TRBJ2-7; 10 bases align to TRBD1. The CDR3 contains 15 residues. In germline, CDR1 is MNHNS, CDR2 SASEGT. Trimming took 2 bases from V and 1 from J; bases not matched to a gene: 2. The CDR3 nucleotides read TGTGCCAGCAGTGAAACGGGACAGGGGTCCTACGAGCAGTACTTC. It encodes CASSETGQGSYEQYF.

CDR3 loop: CASSTRTGANTEAFF. The CDR3 nucleotides read TGTGCCAGCAGTACCCGGACAGGGGCGAACACTGAAGCTTTCTTT. This chain joins TRBV6-5 and TRBJ1-1, with TRBD1 matching 9 bases. Germline V gives CDR1 MNHEY, CDR2 SVGAGI. V shed 5 bases and J 1 base; nucleotides not matched to a gene: 5. This CDR3 has 15 amino acids.

The V and J genes are TRBV11-3 and TRBJ2-1, with D possibly matching TRBD1 (5 bases). Germline V gene sequence: CDR1 SGHNT, CDR2 YENEEA. The CDR3 contains 15 residues. V lost 5 bases to trimming and J lost 5 bases, with 16 bases between them. The CDR3 loop is CASSPGHLLDNEQFF. The DNA for the CDR3 is TGTGCCAGCAGCCCCGGACACCTTCTGGACAATGAGCAGTTCTTC.

The chain employs TRBV6-5 and TRBJ2-7; D call uncertain. CDR1 is MNHEY, CDR2 SVGAGI, per germline. This CDR3 spans 14 amino acids. V shed 2 bases and J shed 2 bases, with 10 bases lying between them. The chain's CDR3 is CASSYPDSPYEQYF. CDR3 DNA sequence: TGTGCCAGCAGTTACCCCGACTCCCCCTACGAGCAGTACTTC.

In this sample, this clone turned up once. The chain combines TRBV7-2 with TRBJ2-6, with D perhaps given as TRBD1 or TRBD2 (5 bases each). Trimming shortened V by 0 bases and J by 0 bases, and 18 bases separated the two germline ends. Germline V lookup: CDR1 SGHTA, CDR2 FQGNSA. CDR3 size: 20 residues. CDR3 DNA: TGTGCCAGCAGCTTAGCGGGGGTCAGAGGTGGCAACTCTGGGGCCAACGTCCTGACTTTC. Translating gives CASSLAGVRGGNSGANVLTF. The whole variable domain, remainder taken from reference TRBV7-2 and TRBJ2-6, is GAGVSQSPSNKVTEKGKDVELRCDPISGHTALYWYRQSLGQGLEFLIYFQGNSAPDKSGLPSDRFSAERTGGSVSTLTIQRTQQEDSAVYLCASSLAGVRGGNSGANVLTFGAGSRLTVL.

The V and J genes are TRBV27 and TRBJ2-1; TRBD2 aligns across 10 bases. Per the germline V gene, CDR1 is MNHEY and CDR2 is SMNVEV (reference sequence). Germline trimming cut 8 bases from V and 15 bases from J; bases unmatched to any gene: 7. This CDR3 is built from 11 residues. The CDR3 DNA sequence: TGTGCCAGCCTTGTGGGGACTAGCGCGTTCTTC. Its translation is CASLVGTSAFF.

This clone was seen only once. The sample contains more than one DNA sequence encoding this CDR3. V and J are TRBV6-5 and TRBJ2-1; 9 bases fit TRBD1. The CDR3 spans 15 residues. The V segment lost 4 bases and the J segment 5 bases; nucleotides outside the gene matches: 6. CDR1 is MNHEY and CDR2 is SVGAGI in the germline V gene. As DNA, the CDR3 is TGTGCCAGCAGTTCCCGGGACAGGGTCCACAATGAGCAGTTCTTC. It translates to CASSSRDRVHNEQFF.

V usage is TRBV4-1 and J usage is TRBJ1-1, with a weak D call TRBD1 (5 bases). Per germline, CDR1 MGHRA and CDR2 YSYEKL. Trimming took off 3 bases at V and 2 bases at J, with 13 bases between the two ends. This CDR3 has 15 amino acids. CDR3 region: CASSHGGAENTEAFF. The CDR3, as DNA: TGCGCCAGCAGCCATGGAGGGGCTGAAAACACTGAAGCTTTCTTT.

The CDR3 is CASSLRVLAPSNQPQHF. The CDR3 DNA reads as TGTGCCAGCAGTTTACGGGTGTTGGCACCAAGCAATCAGCCCCAGCATTTT. The gene calls are TRBV28 and TRBJ1-5; no clear D. CDR1 and CDR2 (germline): MDHEN, SYDVKM. CDR3 size: 17 residues. Trimming pared 2 bases from V and 1 base from J, leaving 15 bases between.

The chain carries TRBV4-1 and TRBJ1-1; D is undetermined. Between the trimmed V and J ends, which lost 0 bases and 9 bases, there was a span of 8 bases. This CDR3 is built from 12 residues. Germline CDR1 is MGHRA and CDR2 is YSYEKL. CDR3 nucleotide sequence: TGCGCCAGCAGCCAAGATCGGCAGAAAGCTTTCTTT. Protein: CASSQDRQKAFF.

The chain has TRBV6-5 and TRBJ2-1, with 7 bases that match TRBD1. Germline trimming cut 5 bases from V and 5 bases from J; bases unmatched to any gene: 9. CDR3 size: 15 residues. CDR1 is MNHEY and CDR2 is SVGAGI in the germline V gene. The CDR3 loop is CASSPRGGFHNEQFF. The CDR3 DNA reads as TGTGCCAGCAGTCCCCGAGGGGGCTTCCACAATGAGCAGTTCTTC.

The chain combines TRBV27 with TRBJ1-2, with D unclear. Germline V CDR1 and CDR2: MNHEY, SMNVEV (reference sequence). The CDR3 runs to 13 residues. Trimming removed 0 bases from V and 8 bases from J, with 10 bases in between. The CDR3 DNA reads as TGTGCCAGCAGTTTATCAGGGCTAGGGGGCTACACCTTC. Its translation: CASSLSGLGGYTF.

The rearrangement uses TRBV11-2 and TRBJ2-1, with TRBD2 matching over 8 bases. CDR3 length equals 16 residues. With V trimmed by 3 bases and J by 7 bases, 11 bases remained unmatched. From germline, CDR1 is SGHAT and CDR2 FQNNGV. The CDR3 loop reads CASSFHGGAWRNEQFF. The DNA for the CDR3 is TGTGCCAGCAGCTTCCACGGGGGGGCGTGGAGGAATGAGCAGTTCTTC.

This clone was recorded only once. This rearrangement joins TRBV6-6 to TRBJ2-5, with 8 bases that match TRBD1. The germline V gene encodes CDR1 MNHNY and CDR2 SVGAGI (reference sequence). The length of the CDR3 is 12 residues. The ends lost 10 bases at V and 2 bases at J; junction bases unmatched: 3. The CDR3 bases are TGTGCCATTGGACAGGGACAAGAGACCCAGTACTTC. Amino acids: CAIGQGQETQYF.

The chain carries TRBV4-1 and TRBJ2-7; D is possibly TRBD1 (5 bases). The CDR3 spans 17 residues. V was clipped by 0 bases and J by 0 bases, with 15 bases between them. Germline lookup yields CDR1 MGHRA and CDR2 YSYEKL. CDR3 in amino acids: CASSQEDKPVGSYEQYF. CDR3 in DNA: TGCGCCAGCAGCCAAGAGGACAAGCCGGTCGGCTCCTACGAGCAGTACTTC.

The gene calls are TRBV19 and TRBJ2-1; D gene unclear. The V gene's germline CDR1 is LNHDA and CDR2 SQIVND (reference sequence). The CDR3 extends over 11 amino acids. V was pared by 5 bases and J by 5 bases, with 4 bases between. CDR3 loop: CASSPNNEQFF. The CDR3 DNA follows: TGTGCCAGTAGTCCAAACAATGAGCAGTTCTTC.

The chain uses TRBV10-1 and TRBJ1-1, with TRBD1 identical over 9 bases. The V gene's germline CDR1 is WNHNN and CDR2 SYGVQD (reference sequence). The CDR3 contains 13 residues. V lost 6 bases to trimming and J lost 8 bases; unmatched junction nucleotides: 7. The CDR3 sequence: CASSGQGPQEAFF. DNA for the CDR3: TGCGCCAGCAGCGGACAGGGGCCCCAGGAAGCTTTCTTT.

V is TRBV7-8 and J is TRBJ1-5; tentatively, D is TRBD1 (6 bases). From germline, CDR1 is SGHVS and CDR2 FQNEAQ. The CDR3 is made up of 14 amino acids. Trimming took 6 bases from V and 0 from J, leaving 9 bases between them. CDR3 sequence reads: CASSYRDSNQPQHF. CDR3 sequence (DNA): TGTGCCAGCAGTTACAGGGATAGCAATCAGCCCCAGCATTTT.

This clone was counted once. The J gene is TRBJ1-5, the V gene TRBV6-5, with D possibly being TRBD1 (6 bases). The V end lost 5 bases, the J end lost 7 bases, and 15 bases lay between the germline ends. Germline lookup yields CDR1 MNHEY and CDR2 SVGAGI. CDR3 length: 14 residues. CDR3 residues: CASSPQGSWQPQHF. The CDR3 DNA reads as TGTGCCAGCAGTCCTCAGGGGTCGTGGCAGCCCCAGCATTTT.

The chain combines TRBV19 with TRBJ1-6; D remains ambiguous. Germline V gene sequence: CDR1 LNHDA, CDR2 SQIVND (reference sequence). V lost 2 bases and J 6 bases, leaving 14 bases between the germline ends. The CDR3 totals 16 residues. As DNA, the CDR3 is TGTGCCAGTAGTATATTCCCCGACATGGCTAATTCACCCCTCCACTTT. It codes for CASSIFPDMANSPLHF.

The gene calls are TRBV12-5 and TRBJ1-5, with D unresolved. Deletions cut 2 bases from V and 7 bases from J, with 6 bases between. The CDR3 runs 12 residues. From germline, CDR1 is LGHNT and CDR2 FRNRAP. Written as DNA, the CDR3 is TGTGCTAGTGGTTTGCTCAACCAGCCCCAGCATTTT. Its translation is CASGLLNQPQHF.

This chain links TRBV6-5 with TRBJ2-5, with 7 bases lining up with TRBD1. Germline CDR1 reads MNHEY; CDR2 reads SVGAGI. This CDR3 is built from 16 residues. After removal of 2 bases from V and 0 bases from J, the junction contained 6 bases not matched to a gene. Written as DNA, the CDR3 is TGTGCCAGCAGTTACGCGAAGGGGGCGCACCAAGAGACCCAGTACTTC. It is translated as CASSYAKGAHQETQYF.

The chain uses TRBV5-1 and TRBJ2-3; D not resolved. This CDR3 is built from 12 residues. Looked up from germline, CDR1 is SGHRS and CDR2 is YFSETQ. Trimming pared 5 bases from V and 3 bases from J, leaving 7 bases between. The CDR3 DNA reads as TGCGCCAGCAGTCGAGGAACAGATACGCAGTATTTT. This encodes CASSRGTDTQYF. Looking up the rest from reference TRBV5-1 and TRBJ2-3 gives the full variable domain: KAGVTQTPRYLIKTRGQQVTLSCSPISGHRSVSWYQQTPGQGLQFLFEYFSETQRNKGNFPGRFSGRQFSNSRSEMNVSTLELGDSALYLCASSRGTDTQYFGPGTRLTVL.

The chain employs TRBV21-1 and TRBJ2-7. TRBV21-1 is a recognized pseudogene. This CDR3 comprises 11 residues. The CDR3 here is CASSKDYEQYF. CDR3 nucleotides: TGTGCCAGCAGCAAAGACTACGAGCAGTACTTC.

The chain carries TRBV4-1 and TRBJ2-2; weak D call: TRBD2 (5 bases). Germline assignment: CDR1 MGHRA and CDR2 YSYEKL. The ends were cut back, 0 bases at V and 4 bases at J, with 6 bases in the middle. The CDR3 spans 14 residues. The CDR3 nucleotides read TGCGCCAGCAGCCAAGAACTAGGCACCGGGGAGCTGTTTTTT. Protein product: CASSQELGTGELFF.